The 20 T cell receptor beta chains presented below share a single source sample, sequenced in a study of identical twins. TCRdb independently ran MiXCR on the 5' RACE reads; one entry per CDR3 protein. This sample carries hundreds of thousands of distinct CDR3 sequences, 11% to 15% of them seen once, and the ten largest clones take 8.8%. The source material was memory (CD45RO+) T cells sorted from blood. These receptors came from a young woman in good health.

This clonotype was picked up many times. V is TRBV27 and J is TRBJ2-7; 8 bases match TRBD1. V gave up 6 bases and J gave up 4 bases; unmatched junction bases: 2. Germline CDR1 is MNHEY and CDR2 is SMNVEV (reference sequence). This CDR3 has 12 residues. CDR3 DNA sequence: TGTGCCAGCAGCCGGACAGGGTACGAGCAGTACTTC. Encoded protein: CASSRTGYEQYF.

The chain links TRBV7-9 to TRBJ2-1; TRBD1 matches 12 bases. Germline lookup yields CDR1 SEHNR and CDR2 FQNEAQ (reference sequence). The junction had 8 bases not matched to a gene; V was cut back by 5 bases and J by 6 bases. The length of the CDR3 is 16 residues. CDR3: CASSLTGTGGSNEQFF. The CDR3 nucleotides are TGTGCCAGCAGCCTCACCGGGACAGGGGGCTCCAATGAGCAGTTCTTC.

The genes are TRBV6-2 or TRBV6-3 and TRBJ1-5, with D hard to call. V was pared by 6 bases and J by 4 bases, with 7 bases between. CDR1 MNHEY and CDR2 SVGEGT come from the germline V gene. The CDR3 is 12 amino acids. CDR3 loop: CASSPRNQPQHF. CDR3 nucleotides: TGTGCCAGCAGCCCCCGTAATCAGCCCCAGCATTTT.

This clonotype was seen a few times. In DNA, the CDR3 is TGCGCCAGCAGCCTTGCCCTTGGGAGCGGGAGGCCCAATGAGCAGTTCTTC. Translation: CASSLALGSGRPNEQFF. The rearrangement uses TRBV4-1 and TRBJ2-1; 9 bases align to TRBD2. Germline assignment: CDR1 MGHRA and CDR2 YSYEKL. V lost 4 bases to trimming and J lost 6 bases; unmatched junction nucleotides: 13. The CDR3 is 17 amino acids.

The chain combines TRBV9 with TRBJ2-7; D uncertain. CDR1 and CDR2 (germline): SGDLS, YYNGEE. This CDR3 comprises 15 residues. Trimming shortened V by 3 bases and J by 3 bases, and 16 bases separated the two germline ends. CDR3 sequence (DNA): TGTGCCAGCAGCGGCGATATGAACCCGGTCTACGAGCAGTACTTC. Its translation: CASSGDMNPVYEQYF.

This clonotype was observed a handful of times. The chain uses TRBV6-5 and TRBJ2-5; 7 positions match TRBD1. Germline CDR1 MNHEY, CDR2 SVGAGI. V lost 4 bases and J lost 5; bases outside the gene matches: 10. The CDR3 sequence is 15 residues long. The CDR3: CASSLQGGLVETQYF. The CDR3 region has the DNA TGTGCCAGCAGTTTACAAGGGGGCTTGGTGGAGACCCAGTACTTC.

This clonotype was detected ten times or more. The V gene is TRBV20-1, the J gene TRBJ2-7; D unresolved. Germline CDR1 reads DFQATT; CDR2 reads SNEGSKA (reference sequence). The V gene lost 5 bases and the J gene lost 6 bases, with 23 bases spanning the gap. The CDR3 is 15 amino acids. The CDR3 sequence is CSAALLQSGVGEQYF. CDR3 nucleotides: TGCAGTGCTGCCCTACTGCAGTCCGGCGTCGGCGAGCAGTACTTC.

V usage is TRBV15 and J usage is TRBJ2-3; TRBD2 agrees at 7 bases. The germline gives CDR1 LNHNV, CDR2 YYDKDF (reference sequence). Germline trimming cut 4 bases from V and 1 base from J; bases unmatched to any gene: 5. This CDR3 comprises 15 residues. CDR3 nucleotide sequence: TGTGCCACCAGCAAAGGACTAGGGGGCACAGATACGCAGTATTTT. Its protein product is CATSKGLGGTDTQYF.

This clonotype showed up just a few times. This rearrangement joins TRBV29-1 to TRBJ1-3; D gene unclear. Per germline, CDR1 SQVTM and CDR2 ANQGSEA. This CDR3 comprises 12 residues. The germline V and J ends were trimmed by 7 bases and 0 bases, with 7 bases remaining between them. As DNA, the CDR3 is TGCAGCGCCGTAAACTCTGGAAACACCATATATTTT. Its translation is CSAVNSGNTIYF.

A few counts support this clonotype. The chain joins TRBV14 to TRBJ2-1; TRBD2 aligns across 10 bases. The CDR3 has 20 residues. The junction had 21 bases not matched to a gene; V was cut back by 4 bases and J by 6 bases. The germline V gene encodes CDR1 SGHDN and CDR2 FVKESK. For the CDR3, the DNA is TGTGCCAGCAGCCCCCTAAGGGGACTAGCGCGGGAGGTAGGAGGCAATGAGCAGTTCTTC. This translates into CASSPLRGLAREVGGNEQFF.

The J gene is TRBJ2-3, the V gene TRBV11-3; TRBD2 matches at 10 bases. This CDR3 is 15 amino acids long. CDR1 is SGHNT and CDR2 is YENEEA in the germline V gene. Losses at the gene ends were 3 bases for V and 9 bases for J; bases not matched to a gene: 9. For the CDR3, the DNA is TGTGCCAGCAGCTTTGTAGCGGGGGGCCGAGGAACGCAGTATTTT. This gives the protein CASSFVAGGRGTQYF.

This clonotype was seen more than once but under ten times. The rearrangement links TRBV9 to TRBJ2-2; D might be TRBD2 (6 bases). V dropped 1 base and J dropped 5 bases, with 12 bases sitting between them. The CDR3 consists of 15 residues. Germline V gives CDR1 SGDLS, CDR2 YYNGEE. The CDR3 DNA reads TGTGCCAGCAGCGTACGCGGGATAGGTACCGGGGAGCTGTTTTTT. Translation gives CASSVRGIGTGELFF.

This clonotype was seen ten or more times. CDR3 amino acids: CASSLAHRSGYTF. CDR3 nucleotides: TGCGCCAGCAGCTTGGCCCACAGGTCCGGCTACACCTTC. The genes are TRBV5-1 and TRBJ1-2; possible D gene TRBD1, 5 bases. V lost 0 bases, J lost 8 bases, and 11 bases lay in between. The CDR3 is 13 residues long. Germline lookup yields CDR1 SGHRS and CDR2 YFSETQ.

This clonotype was observed a handful of times. The genes are TRBV5-1 and TRBJ1-1, with D possibly matching TRBD1 (5 bases). CDR3 length equals 15 residues. Germline lookup yields CDR1 SGHRS and CDR2 YFSETQ. Trimming pared 0 bases from V and 1 base from J, leaving 10 bases between. In DNA form, the CDR3 reads TGCGCCAGCAGCTTGGCGGGGGAATGGAACACTGAAGCTTTCTTT. Its protein is CASSLAGEWNTEAFF.

The V and J genes are TRBV7-2 and TRBJ2-3; D remains unclear. CDR1 and CDR2 from the germline V gene are SGHTA and FQGNSA. The V end was cut by 0 bases, the J end by 7 bases, with 8 bases between. This CDR3 region has 13 residues. CDR3 residues: CASSLAGTNTQYF. The CDR3 coding sequence is TGTGCCAGCAGCTTAGCGGGTACAAATACGCAGTATTTT.

This clonotype was picked up a small number of times. The chain combines TRBV5-1 with TRBJ2-7; the D is unclear. CDR1 is SGHRS, CDR2 YFSETQ, per germline. The length of the CDR3 is 14 residues. Trimming cost V 2 bases and J 4 bases, with 13 bases left between them. This chain's CDR3 is CASSLSEPRYEQYF. The CDR3 bases are TGCGCCAGCAGCTTATCGGAGCCCCGGTACGAGCAGTACTTC.

V and J are TRBV10-3 and TRBJ1-5; the match to TRBD1 covers 7 bases. V shed 10 bases, J shed 2 bases, and the junction held 20 bases outside the gene matches. CDR1 and CDR2 (germline): ENHRY, SYGVKD. The CDR3 is made up of 18 amino acids. Here the CDR3 DNA reads TGTGCCACCAGAAGGGGATCTACAGGGGAGAGGGGCAATCAGCCCCAGCATTTT. Translation gives CATRRGSTGERGNQPQHF.

CDR3 residues: CASSLRLAGVTGELFF. The CDR3, as DNA: TGTGCCAGCAGCCTAAGGCTAGCTGGGGTCACCGGGGAGCTGTTTTTT. The chain joins TRBV7-6 to TRBJ2-2, with D perhaps TRBD2 (5 bases). Trimming stripped 5 bases from V and 4 bases from J, with 17 bases between. Germline CDR1 reads SGHVS; CDR2 reads FNYEAQ. CDR3 size: 16 residues.

The table lists this clonotype with a few counts. The chain carries TRBV20-1 and TRBJ1-1; D might be TRBD1 (5 bases). The CDR3 length is 14 residues. The germline CDR1 and CDR2 sequences are DFQATT and SNEGSKA (reference sequence). Trimming pared 0 bases from V and 1 base from J, leaving 9 bases between. CDR3 in DNA: TGCAGTGCTAGAGATTTTCAGGGGAACACTGAAGCTTTCTTT. Translation: CSARDFQGNTEAFF.

This clonotype was recorded many times. The rearrangement joins TRBV5-1 to TRBJ2-5; TRBD2 matches 13 bases. CDR3 size: 17 residues. Germline-derived CDR1 and CDR2 are SGHRS and YFSETQ. The trim removed 0 bases at V and 5 bases at J, leaving 7 bases unmatched. The CDR3 loop is CASSLAPGLAGRETQYF. The DNA for the CDR3 is TGCGCCAGCAGCTTGGCCCCGGGACTAGCGGGACGCGAGACCCAGTACTTC. Full variable domain (missing parts from reference TRBV5-1 and TRBJ2-5): KAGVTQTPRYLIKTRGQQVTLSCSPISGHRSVSWYQQTPGQGLQFLFEYFSETQRNKGNFPGRFSGRQFSNSRSEMNVSTLELGDSALYLCASSLAPGLAGRETQYFGPGTRLLVL.